The rows below give T cell receptor beta chains drawn from one sample of a study of cytomegalovirus exposure and HLA in healthy donors. This table comes from immunoSEQ multiplex PCR, and its TCRdb copy is limited to in-frame clones, with some not included. The sample shows roughly 140,000 clones, roughly 62% of them seen only once. The sample was PBMCs. The receptors were gathered from a man between 60 and 75 years old in good health and CMV-seronegative. Both conserved end residues are part of each CDR3. The D gene is left open where the match is weak. Size values are once, few and many counts, or a class for expanded clones, and some rows have none.

v_call	clone_size	j_call	d_call	cdr3_aa	cdr3_nt
TRBV28	once	TRBJ1-2	TRBD1	CASCPPRQGGYGYTF	TGTGCCAGTTGTCCACCCCGACAGGGCGGCTATGGCTACACCTTC
TRBV28	-	TRBJ1-1	TRBD1	CASSFPRLGTGKKAFF	TGTGCCAGCAGTTTCCCTAGGCTAGGGACAGGAAAAAAGGCTTTCTTT
TRBV6-4	-	TRBJ2-1	TRBD2	CASSDSPPGLVPNEQFF	TGTGCCAGCAGTGACTCCCCACCCGGACTAGTTCCCAATGAGCAGTTCTTC
TRBV15	-	TRBJ1-2	-	CATSRDRTPQNYGYTF	TGTGCCACCAGCAGAGATCGGACTCCGCAGAACTATGGCTACACCTTC
TRBV19	few	TRBJ2-3	-	CASSQSLDTQYF	TGTGCCAGTAGCCAGTCTCTAGATACGCAGTATTTT
TRBV7-2	few	TRBJ2-2	-	CASSPPEATGELFF	TGTGCCAGCAGCCCCCCGGAGGCCACCGGGGAGCTGTTTTTT
TRBV29-1	-	TRBJ2-7	-	CSVSHQTSPGPPSYEQYF	TGCAGCGTTTCCCATCAGACTAGTCCGGGACCACCGTCCTACGAGCAGTACTTC
TRBV7-3	-	TRBJ2-1	TRBD2	CASSLTGGSSYNEQFF	TGTGCCAGCAGCTTAACGGGCGGGAGCTCCTACAATGAGCAGTTCTTC
TRBV5-1	-	TRBJ2-7	-	CASSLGEHVGSEQYF	TGCGCCAGCAGCTTGGGAGAACATGTGGGCTCCGAGCAGTACTTC
TRBV7-3	-	TRBJ2-7	TRBD2	CASSPGGAYEQYF	TGTGCCAGCAGCCCGGGGGGGGCCTACGAGCAGTACTTC
TRBV4-1	-	TRBJ1-3	-	CASSQDPSHHRNTIYF	TGCGCCAGCAGCCAAGATCCGAGTCACCACCGGAACACCATATATTTT
TRBV9	-	TRBJ1-2	-	CASSAGTNYGYTF	TGTGCCAGCAGCGCAGGGACTAACTATGGCTACACCTTC
TRBV6-4	-	TRBJ1-2	TRBD1	CASRPQQGANYGYTF	TGTGCCAGCAGGCCTCAACAGGGGGCTAACTATGGCTACACCTTC
TRBV5-1	-	TRBJ2-2	TRBD1	CASSTGGGDTGELFF	TGCGCCAGCAGCACAGGGGGCGGCGACACCGGGGAGCTGTTTTTT
TRBV7-2	-	TRBJ2-1	TRBD2	CASSLVGGGSYNEQFF	TGTGCCAGCAGCTTAGTGGGGGGGGGTTCCTACAATGAGCAGTTCTTC
TRBV5-4	-	TRBJ2-5	-	CASTSRTEGMETQYF	TGTGCCAGCACCTCTCGGACAGAGGGGATGGAGACCCAGTACTTC
TRBV28	-	TRBJ1-2	TRBD1	CASSFLQVRGFGGYTF	TGTGCCAGCAGTTTTTTACAGGTCAGGGGGTTTGGCGGCTACACCTTC
TRBV19	-	TRBJ1-1	TRBD1	CASSDREDTEAFF	TGTGCCAGTTCAGACAGGGAGGACACTGAAGCTTTCTTT
TRBV30	once	TRBJ2-5	-	CAWSPKASAETQYF	TGTGCCTGGAGTCCAAAAGCTAGCGCGGAGACCCAGTACTTC
TRBV11-2	few	TRBJ1-6	-	CASSSSPTGLSPHF	TGTGCCAGCAGCTCATCTCCCACAGGATTATCCCCCCACTTT
TRBV4-2	-	TRBJ2-3	-	CASSPRGGDTQYF	TGTGCCAGCAGCCCCCGCGGAGGGGATACGCAGTATTTT
TRBV6-5	-	TRBJ1-3	-	CASSYFGAGNTIYF	TGTGCCAGCAGTTATTTCGGGGCTGGAAACACCATATATTTT
TRBV4-1	-	TRBJ2-7	-	CASSHQNEQYF	TGCGCCAGCAGCCATCAAAACGAGCAGTACTTC
TRBV2	few	TRBJ1-4	TRBD1	CASRTDRGPNEKLFF	TGTGCCAGCAGGACAGACAGGGGTCCTAATGAAAAACTGTTTTTT
TRBV5-1	-	TRBJ1-4	TRBD1	CASSTRTGATNEKLFF	TGCGCCAGCAGCACCAGGACAGGGGCAACTAATGAAAAACTGTTTTTT
TRBV9	-	TRBJ2-5	TRBD2	CASSVGPAGWGETQYF	TGTGCCAGCAGCGTAGGTCCAGCGGGGTGGGGAGAGACCCAGTACTTC
TRBV2	few	TRBJ2-7	-	CANPLGGDYEQYF	TGTGCCAACCCCCTAGGGGGGGACTACGAGCAGTACTTC
TRBV28	-	TRBJ2-2	TRBD2	CASRPGTSGFHGELFF	TGTGCCAGCAGGCCCGGGACTAGCGGGTTTCACGGGGAGCTGTTTTTT
TRBV4-1	-	TRBJ2-2	TRBD2	CASSRPGREWAGELFF	TGCGCCAGCAGCCGCCCTGGGAGGGAGTGGGCCGGGGAGCTGTTTTTT
TRBV28	-	TRBJ2-2	TRBD2	CASSLLAGSGAELFF	TGTGCCAGCAGTCTCCTAGCGGGATCCGGGGCGGAGCTGTTTTTT
TRBV5-1	-	TRBJ1-1	-	CASSPRAEDTEAFF	TGCGCCAGCAGCCCGAGGGCGGAAGACACTGAAGCTTTCTTT
TRBV29-1	few	TRBJ1-3	-	CSAQFSGNTIYF	TGCAGCGCTCAGTTCTCTGGAAACACCATATATTTT
TRBV7-2	-	TRBJ1-1	-	CASRQKGRGNTEAFF	TGTGCCAGCAGACAAAAAGGACGGGGGAACACTGAAGCTTTCTTT
TRBV19	-	TRBJ1-5	TRBD1	CASSVDRGGNQPQHF	TGTGCCAGTAGTGTCGACAGGGGGGGCAATCAGCCCCAGCATTTT
TRBV6-6	few	TRBJ2-7	-	CASRQFSYEQYF	TGTGCCAGCAGACAGTTCTCCTACGAGCAGTACTTC
TRBV5-5	-	TRBJ2-7	-	CASSSLFKQYF	TGTGCCAGCAGCTCCTTGTTTAAGCAGTACTTC